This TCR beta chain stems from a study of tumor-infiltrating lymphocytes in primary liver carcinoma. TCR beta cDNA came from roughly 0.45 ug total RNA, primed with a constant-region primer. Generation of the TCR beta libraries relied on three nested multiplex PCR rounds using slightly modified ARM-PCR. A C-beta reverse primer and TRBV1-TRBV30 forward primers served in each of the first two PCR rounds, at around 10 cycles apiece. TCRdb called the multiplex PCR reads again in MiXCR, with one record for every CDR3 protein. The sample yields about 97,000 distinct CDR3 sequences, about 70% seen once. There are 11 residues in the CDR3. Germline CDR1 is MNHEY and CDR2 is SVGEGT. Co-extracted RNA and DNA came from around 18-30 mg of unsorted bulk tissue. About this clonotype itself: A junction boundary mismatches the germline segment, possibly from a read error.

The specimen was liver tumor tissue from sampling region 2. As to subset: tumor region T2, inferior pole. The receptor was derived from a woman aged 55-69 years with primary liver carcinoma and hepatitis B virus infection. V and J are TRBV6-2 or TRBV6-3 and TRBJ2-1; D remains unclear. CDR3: CASSCDNEQFF. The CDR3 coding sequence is TGTGCCAGTAGTTGCGACAATGAGCAGTTCTTC.